This TCR beta chain originates from a study of OX40 agonist ivuxolimab in advanced cancers. Whole-study context: As their treatment, patients were administered ivuxolimab, an agonistic anti-OX40 (CD134) antibody.

Libraries were prepared by immunoSEQ multiplex PCR; TCRdb keeps only in-frame clonotypes and omits some of them. In the table there are around 72,000 clones, roughly nine tenths of which are singletons. With 3 bases clipped from V and 3 bases from J, the junction kept 7 bases outside the gene matches. Per germline, CDR1 LNHDA and CDR2 SQIVND (reference sequence). There are 15 residues in the CDR3. The clonotype comes from an adult with an advanced solid tumor such as melanoma, head and neck, liver or kidney cancer. The genes are TRBV19 and TRBJ2-5; 7 bases line up with TRBD1. The specimen was CD4+ or CD8+ T cells sorted from blood, collected in a trial of the OX40 agonist ivuxolimab. The CDR3 is CASSIRTGGKETQYF. The CDR3, as DNA: TGTGCCAGTAGTATTAGGACAGGCGGTAAAGAGACCCAGTACTTC.